The clone carrying this T cell receptor beta chain was seen many times. This sample is drawn from a study of blood T cell repertoires in COVID-19. The germline CDR1 and CDR2 sequences are LNHDA and SQIVND (reference sequence). This CDR3 contains 13 residues. V was cut by 2 bases and J by 5 bases, with 7 bases left in between. Original methodology: The authors estimated nucleated cell counts from reference gene primer amplification. Sequencing used immunoSEQ multiplex PCR; TCRdb keeps in-frame clones, though not all of them. V, J and clone size were drawn from that table, and D and trimming were deduced from the DNA. The data show around 300,000 clones, over 70% seen once.

Sample: peripheral blood. The chain employs TRBV19 and TRBJ1-5, with D unresolved. The sequence was collected from a man aged 25 to 40 with active or convalescent COVID-19. The CDR3 bases are TGTGCCAGTAGTATACAAGCCTATCAGCCCCAGCATTTT. Translating gives CASSIQAYQPQHF. Full variable domain (remainder filled in from reference TRBV19 and TRBJ1-5): DGGITQSPKYLFRKEGQNVTLSCEQNLNHDAMYWYRQDPGQGLRLIYYSQIVNDFQKGDIAEGYSVSREKKESFPLTVTSAQKNPTAFYLCASSIQAYQPQHFGDGTRLSIL.